These T cell receptor beta chains were read from a single sample in a study of CXCR3-negative and CXCR3-positive naive CD8 T cells. TCRdb reprocessed the 5' RACE reads, keeping one entry per CDR3 protein, no DNA. This specimen shows around 81,000 distinct CDR3 sequences; the ten leading clones hold 1.6%. The sample comprised naive CXCR3- CD8+ T cells from blood. All receptors come from a human donor in good health. Some clones in this sample may be carry-over from other donors' samples. Each CDR3 is given with its conserved first and last residue. Part of the rows lack a size; the others show once, few, many or a class for expanded clones.

J	length	V	size	CDR3
TRBJ1-2	11	TRBV29-1	-	CSVRQGYGYTF
TRBJ2-1	14	TRBV6-5	-	CASSLASGPTRQFF
TRBJ2-3	13	TRBV14	-	CASVGYRTDTQYF
TRBJ1-3	16	TRBV4-3	-	CASSQDLGGYGNTIYF
TRBJ2-7	15	TRBV7-6	-	CASSPQGYGLYEQYF
TRBJ2-1	13	TRBV29-1	-	CSARTVTNNEQFF
TRBJ1-2	12	TRBV29-1	-	CSVTTGDFGYTF
TRBJ1-1	13	TRBV30	medium-sized	CAWSVDMNTEAFF
TRBJ2-4	14	TRBV5-6	-	CASSTGQNKNIQYF
TRBJ1-1	15	TRBV7-6	-	CASSSPGGLDTEAFF
TRBJ2-7	15	TRBV27	-	CASSLTRGQGYEQYF
TRBJ2-7	13	TRBV5-4	-	CASSVGTGYEQYF
TRBJ2-2	16	TRBV7-9	-	CASSLEDYTNTGELFF
TRBJ2-7	12	TRBV29-1	-	CSVEGQTYEQYF
TRBJ2-7	13	TRBV27	-	CASGSGLNYEQYF
TRBJ2-7	14	TRBV12-3/TRBV12-4	-	CASRAADSTYEQYF
TRBJ2-3	13	TRBV9	-	CASSGGSSDTQYF
TRBJ2-3	17	TRBV12-3/TRBV12-4	-	CASSYLGQTPATDTQYF
TRBJ2-2	12	TRBV29-1	-	CSALRDTGELFF
TRBJ2-7	14	TRBV5-5	-	CASSLGGVPYEQYF
TRBJ2-5	16	TRBV3-1	-	CASSQDRALLQETQYF
TRBJ2-7	13	TRBV29-1	-	CSVEAVGGYEQYF
TRBJ2-1	13	TRBV12-3/TRBV12-4	-	CASSADDNNEQFF
TRBJ2-5	11	TRBV7-9	-	CASSFTETQYF
TRBJ2-7	14	TRBV2	-	CASSDAGATYEQYF
TRBJ1-2	15	TRBV6-6	-	CASSLGPIGALGYTF
TRBJ2-1	15	TRBV4-1	-	CASSQSRAVFNEQFF
TRBJ1-2	13	TRBV12-3/TRBV12-4	-	CASSMDSFYGYTF
TRBJ2-1	15	TRBV28	-	CASSFSRDRGDEQFF
TRBJ2-3	16	TRBV7-2	-	CASSQELAGATDTQYF
TRBJ2-3	19	TRBV14	-	CASSQGSWMANRGLDTQYF
TRBJ2-2	13	TRBV13	-	CASSTSNTGELFF
TRBJ2-7	14	TRBV29-1	-	CSVEDPDRGHEQYF
TRBJ2-1	15	TRBV5-5	-	CASSADGGSYNEQFF
TRBJ2-5	16	TRBV6-5	-	CASSYSVAGGAETQYF
TRBJ2-7	14	TRBV11-2	-	CASSVTPGSYEQYF
TRBJ1-4	16	TRBV30	-	CAWSLTHDRVEEKLFF